This TCR beta chain was observed in a study of blood T cell repertoires in COVID-19. Study-wide background: Nucleic acid was either cDNA or gDNA, and it came from T cells, B-cell-depleted T cells, or PBMCs.

V lost 8 bases and J lost 4; bases outside the gene matches: 4. Germline CDR1 and CDR2: MDHEN and SYDVKM. The CDR3 length is 13 residues. Original processing methods: Amplified reference gene primers provided the basis for estimating nucleated cell counts. Only in-frame clones appear in the TCRdb table, and some are missing; sequencing was by immunoSEQ multiplex PCR. V and J calls and clone size are given by that table; D and trimming were obtained from the DNA. Found here are about 120,000 clones, approximately 92% of them singletons; the top ten hold roughly a quarter. The chain combines TRBV28 with TRBJ1-5; the match to TRBD1 covers 8 bases. Sequencing was done on a sample of peripheral blood. This sequence originates from a man aged 70-80 years with active or convalescent COVID-19. CDR3 residues: CASGRDRNQPQHF. CDR3 sequence (DNA): TGTGCCAGCGGCCGGGACAGGAATCAGCCCCAGCATTTT.